Below are 4 T cell receptor beta chains sequenced from a single sample in a study of blood T cell repertoires in COVID-19 (dated by TCRdb to 2018 to 2021). To prepare the library, the immunoSEQ multiplex PCR assay was applied. TCRdb re-hosts the immuneACCESS table, in-frame sequences only. Its copies lack some clones; in the studies checked, an unresolved V gene accounts for under half of them, and the cause for the rest is not known. The sample includes about 110,000 clones, with more than 75% observed a single time. The ten largest clonotypes hold 1.1% to 1.5% of the sample. Sample: peripheral blood. All receptors come from a man aged 35 to 55 with acute or convalescent COVID-19.

This sequence joins TRBV6-2 or TRBV6-3 and TRBJ2-2, with 10 bases fitting TRBD2. V was pared by 5 bases and J by 1 base, with 10 bases of the junction left unmatched. CDR3 length: 18 amino acids. Germline assignment: CDR1 MNHEY and CDR2 SVGEGT. The CDR3 here is CASSRLAGRRRNTGELFF. CDR3 DNA sequence: TGTGCCAGCAGTAGACTAGCGGGCCGGAGACGGAACACCGGGGAGCTGTTTTTT.

The chain is built from TRBV3-1 (or the pseudogene TRBV3-2) and TRBJ1-2; D perhaps matches TRBD1 (6 bases). The CDR3 extends over 15 amino acids. Germline V gives CDR1 LGHDT, CDR2 YNNKEL (reference sequence). V lost 0 bases, J lost 7 bases, and 15 bases lay in between. The CDR3 coding sequence is TGTGCCAGCAGCCAAGATCATTTGGGGGCGAGTGGCTACACCTTC. Translated, it gives CASSQDHLGASGYTF.

V is TRBV29-1 and J is TRBJ2-7, with unresolved D. The length of the CDR3 is 14 residues. Germline V gene lookup returns CDR1 SQVTM and CDR2 ANQGSEA. Trimming took 4 bases from V and 6 from J, leaving 19 bases between them. The CDR3: CSVVTPMQAGEQYF. In nucleotides, the CDR3 is TGCAGCGTTGTAACCCCAATGCAGGCCGGCGAGCAGTACTTC.

V is TRBV18 and J is TRBJ1-3; maybe TRBD1 (6 bases). The CDR3 totals 16 residues. Between the trimmed V and J ends, which lost 1 base and 0 bases, there was a span of 10 bases. Germline V gives CDR1 KGHSH, CDR2 LQKENI. The CDR3 here is CASSPRQGLSGNTIYF. The CDR3 nucleotides are TGTGCCAGCTCACCACGGCAGGGGCTCTCTGGAAACACCATATATTTT. The variable domain in full, with the rest retrieved from reference TRBV18 and TRBJ1-3, is NAGVMQNPRHLVRRRGQEARLRCSPMKGHSHVYWYRQLPEEGLKFMVYLQKENIIDESGMPKERFSAEFPKEGPSILRIQQVVRGDSAAYFCASSPRQGLSGNTIYFGEGSWLTVV.